The TCR beta chain described here comes from a study of blood T cell repertoires in COVID-19. Background on the study: The samples span acute and convalescent COVID-19 from the United States, Italy and Spain. From T cells, B-cell-depleted T cells, or PBMCs came the material, which was cDNA or gDNA.

As processed by the authors: It was from reference gene primer amplification that nucleated cell counts were estimated. TCRdb's copy holds only in-frame clones and misses some; the assay was immunoSEQ multiplex PCR. For V, J and clone size, that table is used; D and trimming come from the DNA. This repertoire shows 50,000 to 70,000 clones, 80% to 95% found once; its top ten account for about 15%. After removal of 3 bases from V and 5 bases from J, the junction contained 10 bases not matched to a gene. Looked up from germline, CDR1 is SGHKS and CDR2 is YYEKEE (reference sequence). CDR3 length: 15 amino acids.

Sequencing used peripheral blood. The chain recombines TRBV5-5 with TRBJ2-5; 7 bases align to TRBD1. The sequence derives from a human donor with active COVID-19. The donor label of this sample is uncertain. CDR3 sequence reads: CASSWAGTDVETQYF. The CDR3 coding sequence is TGTGCCAGCAGCTGGGCCGGGACAGATGTTGAGACCCAGTACTTC.